This TCR beta chain is drawn from a study of graft-versus-host responses after intestinal transplantation. The overall study: The whole recipient group had anti-thymocyte globulin induction followed by tacrolimus and steroids for about three years.

To note about this clone: Its antigen is currently unknown.

Study-level findings and limits: GvH clones were found in recipient marrow; some appeared first in ileum or blood.

Germline V gene data show CDR1 as LNHDA and CDR2 as SQIVND (reference sequence). V gave up 6 bases and J gave up 6 bases, with 17 bases separating them. This CDR3 has 15 residues. Generated by immunoSEQ multiplex PCR, the TCRdb table keeps only in-frame clones and is missing some. The profile covers about 50,000 clones, with 85% to 95% appearing a single time and 2% to 2.5% taken by the ten largest. Sequencing used unstimulated CD4+ T cells sorted from spleen or lymph node cells, obtained before transplant. This TCR derives from a human donor who was the organ donor for an intestinal transplant. The rearrangement joins TRBV19 to TRBJ1-4; a weak D match, TRBD1 (6 bases). CDR3 amino acids: CASSPTTGTDEKLFF. CDR3 in DNA: TGTGCCAGTAGCCCAACCACAGGGACGGATGAAAAACTGTTTTTT.